This is a list of T cell receptor beta chains from one sample in a study of blood T cell repertoires in COVID-19. The data were produced by immunoSEQ multiplex PCR, yet TCRdb's version contains in-frame clones alone and is incomplete. The table lists around 40,000 clones, about 91% of them singletons. Source material: peripheral blood. These receptors were obtained from a woman of 80 years or more with acute or convalescent COVID-19. Each CDR3 is given with its conserved first and last residue. D genes are given only for firm matches. Part of the rows lack a size; the others show once, few, many or a class for expanded clones.

d_call clone_size j_call v_call cdr3_aa cdr3_nt
TRBD2 - TRBJ2-3 TRBV4-2 CASSQDMRGGTDTQYF TGTGCCAGCAGCCAAGATATGCGGGGGGGCACAGATACGCAGTATTTT
TRBD1 - TRBJ1-4 TRBV7-2 CASSLAGTEINEKLFF TGTGCCAGCAGCTTAGCCGGGACAGAGATTAATGAAAAACTGTTTTTT
TRBD1 - TRBJ1-2 TRBV6-1 CASSEALGQPYGYTF TGTGCCAGCAGTGAAGCATTGGGACAGCCCTATGGCTACACCTTC
- - TRBJ2-7 TRBV23-1 CASSQPREAYEQYF TGCGCCAGCAGTCAACCCCGAGAGGCCTACGAGCAGTACTTC
- - TRBJ1-6 TRBV5-1 CASSARTARNNSPLHF TGCGCCAGCAGCGCGCGGACAGCAAGGAACAATTCACCCCTCCACTTT
TRBD1 - TRBJ2-7 TRBV6-5 CASSSLTGSYEQYF TGTGCCAGCAGTTCATTGACAGGGAGCTACGAGCAGTACTTC
- - TRBJ2-2 TRBV24-1 CATSDHGNTGELFF TGTGCCACCAGTGACCACGGTAACACCGGGGAGCTGTTTTTT
- - TRBJ2-5 TRBV11-1 CASSPDRGKTQYF TGTGCCAGCAGCCCCGACCGAGGCAAGACCCAGTACTTC
TRBD2 - TRBJ2-3 TRBV7-2 CASSLGRVAGATDTQYF TGTGCCAGCAGCTTAGGTAGGGTAGCGGGGGCCACAGATACGCAGTATTTT
- - TRBJ1-1 TRBV19 CASSMSTEAFF TGTGCCAGTAGTATGAGCACTGAAGCTTTCTTT
- - TRBJ1-1 TRBV4-1 CASSPRLGAGKNTEAFF TGCGCCAGCAGCCCCCGCCTAGGGGCAGGGAAGAACACTGAAGCTTTCTTT
- - TRBJ2-1 TRBV18 CASSPGHRSYNEQFF TGTGCCAGCTCACCAGGGCACCGCTCCTACAATGAGCAGTTCTTC
TRBD1 - TRBJ2-7 TRBV6-5 CASTPGQVPYEQYF TGTGCCAGCACCCCGGGACAGGTTCCCTACGAGCAGTACTTC
- - TRBJ2-5 TRBV14 CASSQDVRRGLYQETQYF TGTGCCAGCAGCCAAGATGTTCGGAGGGGGCTATACCAAGAGACCCAGTACTTC
TRBD1 - TRBJ1-2 TRBV6-1 CASSERDRANGYTF TGTGCCAGCAGTGAACGGGACAGGGCAAATGGCTACACCTTC
TRBD1 - TRBJ1-4 TRBV15 CATRNQGARTNEKLFF TGTGCCACCAGGAACCAGGGGGCGCGGACTAATGAAAAACTGTTTTTT
TRBD1 once TRBJ1-1 TRBV2 CASCPTGTANTEAFF TGTGCCAGCTGTCCGACCGGGACAGCGAACACTGAAGCTTTCTTT
TRBD1 - TRBJ1-2 TRBV18 CASSPGVGTGVAGYTF TGTGCCAGCTCACCCGGCGTCGGGACAGGGGTTGCCGGCTACACCTTC
TRBD1 - TRBJ2-5 TRBV4-3 CASSQQTGSGTQYF TGCGCCAGCAGCCAACAGACAGGGAGCGGGACCCAGTACTTC
TRBD1 - TRBJ1-1 TRBV27 CASRIQGANTEAFF TGTGCCAGCAGAATACAGGGGGCGAACACTGAAGCTTTCTTT
- - TRBJ2-5 TRBV29-1 CSVDKKGVGETQYF TGCAGCGTTGACAAAAAGGGGGTCGGAGAGACCCAGTACTTC
TRBD1 - TRBJ1-1 TRBV30 CAWSQGTGTEAFF TGTGCCTGGTCTCAGGGGACAGGCACTGAAGCTTTCTTT
TRBD1 - TRBJ1-1 TRBV5-1 CASSLVGTGATEAFF TGCGCCAGCAGCTTGGTGGGTACAGGGGCCACTGAAGCTTTCTTT
- - TRBJ1-1 TRBV7-3 CASSLRGQGTEAFF TGTGCCAGCAGCTTAAGGGGGCAGGGCACTGAAGCTTTCTTT
TRBD2 - TRBJ2-5 TRBV6-6 CATGGLAGRGKRTQYF TGTGCCACTGGGGGACTAGCGGGGCGGGGTAAACGGACCCAGTACTTC
TRBD2 - TRBJ2-5 TRBV7-2 CASSSGTSGGLETQYF TGTGCCAGCAGCTCCGGGACTAGCGGGGGGCTAGAGACCCAGTACTTC
TRBD2 - TRBJ2-2 TRBV2 CASRLAGTGELFF TGTGCCAGCAGACTAGCGGGCACCGGGGAGCTGTTTTTT
- - TRBJ1-1 TRBV6-2/TRBV6-3 CASSREDNTEAFF TGTGCCAGCAGTCGGGAGGATAACACTGAAGCTTTCTTT
TRBD2 - TRBJ2-2 TRBV2 CASSVTSGGTGELFF TGTGCCAGCAGCGTAACTAGCGGGGGAACCGGGGAGCTGTTTTTT
TRBD2 - TRBJ2-3 TRBV7-2 CASSKYRIGRGATDTQYF TGTGCCAGCAGCAAGTACCGAATAGGGCGGGGGGCCACAGATACGCAGTATTTT
TRBD1 - TRBJ1-2 TRBV7-6 CASSPRQGNYGYTF TGTGCCAGCAGCCCGCGACAGGGGAACTATGGCTACACCTTC
- - TRBJ1-1 TRBV5-1 CASSLGQMNTEAFF TGCGCCAGCAGCTTGGGCCAGATGAACACTGAAGCTTTCTTT
TRBD2 once TRBJ2-3 TRBV3-1/TRBV3-2 CASSRRGADTQYF TGTGCCAGCAGCCGACGGGGGGCAGATACGCAGTATTTT
- - TRBJ1-4 TRBV6-1 CASSEGADYATNEKLFF TGTGCCAGCAGTGAAGGGGCAGACTACGCAACTAATGAAAAACTGTTTTTT
TRBD2 - TRBJ2-3 TRBV6-5 CASQGGGAGDTQYF TGTGCCAGCCAGGGCGGGGGGGCCGGTGATACGCAGTATTTT
- - TRBJ2-3 TRBV5-5 CASSLGLDKDTQYF TGTGCCAGCAGCTTGGGTCTAGATAAAGATACGCAGTATTTT
- - TRBJ1-2 TRBV28 CASRPSGVGGYTF TGTGCCAGCAGACCCTCAGGGGTCGGCGGCTACACCTTC
TRBD1 - TRBJ1-6 TRBV11-2 CASSPRRPQTGINSPLHF TGTGCCAGCAGCCCAAGGCGCCCGCAGACAGGGATTAATTCACCCCTCCACTTT
- - TRBJ2-1 TRBV18 CASSPLIDNEQFF TGTGCCAGCTCACCACTAATCGACAATGAGCAGTTCTTC